Listed here are 27 T cell receptor beta chains from one sample, sequenced in a study of human T cells and chemical hapten exposure. TCRdb reanalysed the RACE reads using MiXCR and keeps one entry per CDR3 protein. The data contain 40,000 to 45,000 distinct CDR3 sequences, about 8.9% of them singletons. Time point defined: patch test 2, 6 weeks after DPC sensitization. The treatment here: therapeutic diphenylcyclopropenone sensitization with weekly scalp DPC. The sequenced sample was whole blood, obtained in connection with sensitization to the hapten diphenylcyclopropenone (DPC). Every receptor here comes from a woman in her 40s with alopecia areata. Some clones in this sample may be carry-over from other donors' samples.

This clonotype was observed at least ten times. This chain joins TRBV20-1 and TRBJ2-5, with 7 bases aligning to TRBD2. CDR1 is DFQATT, CDR2 SNEGSKA, per germline (reference sequence). This CDR3 is 13 amino acids long. The trim removed 6 bases at V and 2 bases at J, leaving 6 bases unmatched. In DNA, the CDR3 is TGCAGTGCGCACCGGGGGGAGCAAGAGACCCAGTACTTC. Its translation: CSAHRGEQETQYF.

In this sample, this clonotype turned up a few times. The chain carries TRBV4-1 and TRBJ1-3; D is uncertain. Germline V gene sequence: CDR1 MGHRA, CDR2 YSYEKL. The CDR3 loop spans 14 amino acids. Trimming took off 5 bases at V and 0 bases at J, with 8 bases between the two ends. CDR3 sequence: CASSGDYSGNTIYF. The CDR3 DNA reads as TGCGCCAGCAGCGGAGACTACTCTGGAAACACCATATATTTT.

In this sample, this clonotype turned up many times. This rearrangement joins TRBV12-3 or TRBV12-4 to TRBJ2-3; D uncertain. This CDR3 has 15 amino acids. The V gene lost 7 bases and the J gene lost 1 base, with 15 bases spanning the gap. The CDR3 DNA reads TGTGCCAGCACCATAACCCCCACAGGCACAGATACGCAGTATTTT. Protein: CASTITPTGTDTQYF.

This clonotype has at least ten counts. The V call is TRBV20-1, the J call TRBJ2-7; 9 bases fit TRBD1. Germline trimming cut 6 bases from V and 5 bases from J; bases unmatched to any gene: 5. Per germline, CDR1 DFQATT and CDR2 SNEGSKA (reference sequence). The CDR3 totals 12 residues. The CDR3 spells CSAEWDRDEQYF. The CDR3 nucleotides read TGCAGTGCAGAATGGGACAGGGACGAGCAGTACTTC.

This clonotype was counted many times. The V gene is TRBV12-3 or TRBV12-4, the J gene TRBJ2-3, with D tentatively TRBD1 (5 bases). The CDR3 is made up of 13 amino acids. The V end lost 4 bases, the J end lost 5 bases, and 10 bases lay between the germline ends. DNA of the CDR3: TGTGCCAGCAGTTATCAGGGAAGAGATACGCAGTATTTT. It encodes CASSYQGRDTQYF.

This clonotype showed up many times. V is TRBV29-1 and J is TRBJ2-1; 8 bases agree with TRBD2. The J segment lost 5 bases and the V segment lost 3 bases, leaving 9 bases of the junction unmatched. This CDR3 spans 15 amino acids. CDR1 is SQVTM, CDR2 ANQGSEA, per germline. The CDR3, as DNA: TGCAGCGTTGATCGGCGGCTAGCGGGTCACAATGAGCAGTTCTTC. Amino acid sequence: CSVDRRLAGHNEQFF.

This chain connects TRBV2 to TRBJ2-2; the D gene is possibly TRBD2 (6 bases). The V end was cut by 4 bases, the J end by 4 bases, with 10 bases between. There are 14 residues in the CDR3. Germline CDR1 and CDR2: SNHLY and FYNNEI. This CDR3 is CASSGQGGTGELFF. CDR3 DNA: TGTGCCAGCAGTGGTCAGGGAGGCACCGGGGAGCTGTTTTTT. The full variable domain, rest sourced from reference TRBV2 and TRBJ2-2, is EPEVTQTPSHQVTQMGQEVILRCVPISNHLYFYWYRQILGQKVEFLVSFYNNEISEKSEIFDDQFSVERPDGSNFTLKIRSTKLEDSAMYFCASSGQGGTGELFFGEGSRLTVL.

This clonotype came up many times. The chain recombines TRBV2 with TRBJ1-2, with 8 positions matching TRBD1. V lost 7 bases, J lost 4 bases, and 5 bases stayed unmatched. Germline CDR1 reads SNHLY; CDR2 reads FYNNEI. This CDR3 spans 13 amino acids. The CDR3 DNA reads as TGTGCCAGCAATTCGGGACAGGCCTATGGCTACACCTTC. It encodes CASNSGQAYGYTF.

This clonotype was seen at least ten times. The rearrangement uses TRBV21-1 and TRBJ2-7. TRBV21-1 is classified as a pseudogene. The CDR3 totals 15 residues. The DNA of the CDR3 is TGTGCCAGCAGCAAAGGATCCGATCGGGGCTACGAGCAGTACTTC. It specifies CASSKGSDRGYEQYF.

This clonotype has a count of ten or more. This sequence joins TRBV18 and TRBJ2-5, with TRBD1 identical over 9 bases. The CDR3 is 14 residues long. Germline assignment: CDR1 KGHSH and CDR2 LQKENI. The V gene end was trimmed by 3 bases and the J gene end by 2 bases; junction bases not matched to a gene: 1. CDR3 DNA: TGTGCCAGCTCACCTGACAGGGGGCAAGAGACCCAGTACTTC. Protein product: CASSPDRGQETQYF.

There are many counts of this clonotype. CDR3 in DNA: TGTGCCAGCAGGAGGGTGGGCGGCCAGTACTTC. As protein: CASRRVGGQYF. The J gene is TRBJ2-5, the V gene TRBV28, with TRBD2 as a possible D gene (5 bases). This CDR3 is 11 amino acids long. Trimming took off 6 bases at V and 10 bases at J, with 12 bases between the two ends. Germline lookup yields CDR1 MDHEN and CDR2 SYDVKM.

This clonotype appeared many times. V is TRBV9 and J is TRBJ2-1; no reliable D call. Germline V gene lookup returns CDR1 SGDLS and CDR2 YYNGEE. With 0 bases removed from V and 16 bases from J, the gap between germline ends came to 17 bases. The CDR3 covers 13 residues. The CDR3 DNA sequence: TGTGCCAGCAGCGTAGAAATTCGGAGCCCCGAATTCTTC. Protein: CASSVEIRSPEFF.

This chain links TRBV20-1 with TRBJ1-1; a weak D match, TRBD1 (5 bases). This CDR3 is 12 amino acids long. The ends were cut back, 3 bases at V and 5 bases at J, with 10 bases in the middle. Germline values: CDR1 DFQATT, CDR2 SNEGSKA (reference sequence). For the CDR3, the DNA is TGCAGTGCTAGGTGGGCAGGGACTGAAGCTTTCTTT. Amino acids: CSARWAGTEAFF.

This clonotype was counted ten times or more. CDR3 nucleotide sequence: TGTGCCAGCAGTTTAGTACAGGGGAAGGAGACCCAGTACTTC. This translates into CASSLVQGKETQYF. This chain uses TRBV12-3 or TRBV12-4 with TRBJ2-5; 7 bases map to TRBD1. CDR3 size: 14 residues. V trimming: 1 base; J trimming: 5 bases; junction bases outside the gene matches: 4.

This clonotype was seen at least ten times. V gene TRBV19 combines with J gene TRBJ1-4, with D unclear. The CDR3 extends over 15 amino acids. Trimming shortened V by 6 bases and J by 0 bases, and 11 bases separated the two germline ends. CDR1 LNHDA and CDR2 SQIVND come from the germline V gene (reference sequence). In nucleotides, the CDR3 is TGTGCCAGTAGCATCAGGACTGCAACTAATGAAAAACTGTTTTTT. Residues: CASSIRTATNEKLFF.

This clonotype was seen many times. The chain couples TRBV7-9 to TRBJ2-3; maybe TRBD1 (6 bases). The CDR3 is made up of 14 amino acids. The germline gives CDR1 SEHNR, CDR2 FQNEAQ (reference sequence). V lost 3 bases and J 2 bases, leaving 9 bases between the germline ends. The CDR3 sequence is CASSFPGVTDTQYF. DNA of the CDR3: TGTGCCAGCAGCTTCCCAGGGGTCACAGATACGCAGTATTTT.

J is TRBJ2-3 and V is TRBV6-1; D call uncertain. With 6 bases removed from V and 3 bases from J, the gap between germline ends came to 16 bases. This CDR3 is built from 15 residues. CDR1 is MNHNS and CDR2 is SASEGT in the germline V gene. The DNA of the CDR3 is TGTGCCAGCAGCCATCAAGCAAAAGTAACAGATACGCAGTATTTT. It is translated as CASSHQAKVTDTQYF.

This clonotype was observed at least ten times. The V gene is TRBV4-2, the J gene TRBJ1-4, with D hard to call. The ends were cut back, 4 bases at V and 0 bases at J, with 12 bases in the middle. This CDR3 is built from 16 residues. Per the germline V gene, CDR1 is LGHNA and CDR2 is YNFKEQ. The chain's CDR3 is CASSPGRAATNEKLFF. The CDR3 coding sequence is TGTGCCAGCAGCCCGGGTCGCGCCGCAACTAATGAAAAACTGTTTTTT.

This clonotype was found many times. The chain joins TRBV5-1 to TRBJ2-7; a weak D match, TRBD2 (5 bases). V lost 4 bases to trimming and J lost 7 bases, with 12 bases between them. CDR1 is SGHRS, CDR2 YFSETQ, per germline. This CDR3 comprises 12 residues. CDR3 sequence: CASSPDWREQYF. CDR3 coding DNA: TGCGCCAGCAGCCCAGATTGGAGGGAGCAGTACTTC.

This clonotype was observed a handful of times. The chain carries TRBV11-2 and TRBJ2-3, with 9 bases fitting TRBD2. Germline CDR1 SGHAT, CDR2 FQNNGV. The junction had 7 bases not matched to a gene; V was cut back by 4 bases and J by 2 bases. The CDR3 loop spans 16 amino acids. CDR3 DNA sequence: TGTGCCAGCAGCTCTTTAGCGGGGGCCCACACAGATACGCAGTATTTT. Translated: CASSSLAGAHTDTQYF.

There are many counts of this clonotype. The chain is built from TRBV7-2 and TRBJ2-1; either TRBD1 or TRBD2 may supply D (7 bases each). From germline, CDR1 is SGHTA and CDR2 FQGNSA. V lost 5 bases to trimming and J lost 8 bases, with 16 bases between them. This CDR3 has 14 amino acids. CDR3 loop: CASSPQGLADEQFF. CDR3 coding DNA: TGTGCCAGCAGCCCACAGGGGCTAGCGGATGAGCAGTTCTTC.

This clonotype was counted many times. The V and J genes are TRBV20-1 and TRBJ2-5, with 9 bases aligning to TRBD2. The CDR3 totals 16 residues. Germline CDR1 is DFQATT and CDR2 is SNEGSKA (reference sequence). Trimming cost V 0 bases and J 3 bases; bases outside gene matches: 8. The CDR3 sequence is CSARDRAGGLEETQYF. The CDR3 nucleotides read TGCAGTGCTAGAGATCGAGCGGGGGGCCTCGAAGAGACCCAGTACTTC.

This clonotype was counted ten times or more. V gene TRBV7-6 combines with J gene TRBJ2-7, with D maybe TRBD1 (6 bases). The CDR3 consists of 15 residues. From germline, CDR1 is SGHVS and CDR2 FNYEAQ. V was trimmed by 4 bases and J by 2 bases, leaving 15 bases between them. The CDR3 DNA reads as TGTGCCAGCAGCTCTCCAGGACAGCAAGCCTACGAGCAGTACTTC. It is translated as CASSSPGQQAYEQYF.

This clonotype was detected ten times or more. The chain employs TRBV2 and TRBJ2-5, with D possibly TRBD2 on 5 matching bases. Germline V gene lookup returns CDR1 SNHLY and CDR2 FYNNEI. The CDR3 sequence is 14 residues long. Between the trimmed V and J ends, which lost 10 bases and 7 bases, there was a span of 22 bases. DNA of the CDR3: TGTGCCACTACCGAGGGCCTCGTCCTGGGGACCCAGTACTTC. This translates into CATTEGLVLGTQYF.

This clonotype was counted ten times or more. The CDR3 region has the DNA TGTGCCAGCAGGGCAACCGGGACGTATTCGTCTGGAAACACCATATATTTT. Translated: CASRATGTYSSGNTIYF. This chain uses TRBV6-6 with TRBJ1-3; TRBD1 might be the D (5 bases). Per germline, CDR1 MNHNY and CDR2 SVGAGI (reference sequence). The CDR3 consists of 17 residues. The V end lost 6 bases, the J end lost 1 base, and 19 bases lay between the germline ends.

Within the sample, this clonotype is medium-sized. The chain couples TRBV12-3 or TRBV12-4 to TRBJ2-7, with no clear D. Between the trimmed V and J ends, which lost 0 bases and 2 bases, there was a span of 11 bases. The CDR3 loop spans 15 amino acids. CDR3 nucleotides: TGTGCCAGCAGTTTAGCGCGGACGGCTCCCTACGAGCAGTACTTC. It yields the protein CASSLARTAPYEQYF.

This clonotype was seen only a few times. This chain joins TRBV24-1 and TRBJ2-2; D is ambiguous. The CDR3 sequence is 14 residues long. With 3 bases removed from V and 6 bases from J, the gap between germline ends came to 10 bases. Germline V lookup: CDR1 KGHDR, CDR2 SFDVKD. CDR3 nucleotides: TGTGCCACCAGTGATAATAGTGATTCCGGGGAGCTGTTTTTT. The encoded protein is CATSDNSDSGELFF.